The next 18 T cell receptor beta chains were all read from a single sample in a study of tumor and adjacent non-tumor tissue in lung cancer. The template was RNA from unsorted bulk tissue. The normal lung tissue was taken more than 3 cm from the tumor edge. Three rounds of nested PCR, following a modified ARM-PCR protocol, produced the TCRbeta library. A single record per CDR3 protein comes from TCRdb applying MiXCR to the multiplex PCR reads. The table lists around 76,000 distinct CDR3 sequences, around 76% of them singletons. Sequenced input: distant non-tumor lung tissue. These receptor sequences come from a man between 65 and 79 years old with non-small cell lung cancer.

The chain is built from TRBV6-1 and TRBJ2-2; D is undetermined. Germline CDR1 is MNHNS and CDR2 is SASEGT. This CDR3 region has 16 residues. Trimming shortened V by 0 bases and J by 5 bases, and 13 bases separated the two germline ends. CDR3 nucleotide sequence: TGTGCCAGCAGTGAAGCCCCTTATGATAAAACCGGGGAGCTGTTTTTT. It codes for CASSEAPYDKTGELFF.

This clonotype showed up just once. Because the CDR3 is missing its conserved closing phenylalanine or tryptophan, this is likely a read error. It is unclear where the CDR3 begins or ends on the DNA, so no DNA is shown, and the CDR3 is as TCRdb lists it. The J gene is TRBJ2-1, the V gene TRBV6-5. The CDR3 contains 11 residues when both ends are counted. Germline V gene data show CDR1 as MNHEY and CDR2 as SVGAGI. Here the CDR3 reads CASNTGNEHFV.

The chain uses TRBV6-2 or TRBV6-3 and TRBJ1-1, with 8 bases identical to TRBD1. Germline V gene lookup returns CDR1 MNHEY and CDR2 SVGEGT. The J segment lost 8 bases and the V segment lost 5 bases, leaving 13 bases of the junction unmatched. This CDR3 has 15 residues. The CDR3 DNA is TGTGCCAGCAGTACGAGACAGGGGATGAATACCGAAGCTTTCTTT. This sequence encodes CASSTRQGMNTEAFF.

This clonotype was found many times. This chain connects TRBV13 to TRBJ2-3; D might be TRBD2 (5 bases). CDR3 length equals 15 residues. CDR1 is PRHDT and CDR2 is FYEKMQ in the germline V gene (reference sequence). V was cut by 5 bases and J by 4 bases, with 16 bases left in between. As DNA, the CDR3 is TGTGCCAGCAGCCAAAGCGGAGCGGTAGCAGATACGCAGTATTTT. This codes for CASSQSGAVADTQYF.

The chain couples TRBV19 to TRBJ2-7, with 7 bases lining up with TRBD1. Trimming cost V 6 bases and J 2 bases; bases outside gene matches: 7. CDR1 and CDR2 (germline): LNHDA, SQIVND (reference sequence). The CDR3 loop spans 14 amino acids. This CDR3 reads CASRNRDSTYEQYF. The CDR3 bases are TGTGCCAGTAGAAACCGGGACAGCACCTACGAGCAGTACTTC.

This clonotype was seen many times. A much more abundant neighbour one base away suggests this may be a read error. V and J are TRBV11-2 and TRBJ2-3; TRBD1 matches at 7 bases. The J call is doubtful: the DNA matches TRBJ1-5 better. Germline V gene sequence: CDR1 SGHAT, CDR2 FQNNGV. The CDR3 is made up of 14 amino acids. In DNA form, the CDR3 reads TGTGCCAGCAGATCACAGGGGTTATCAGATACGCAGCATTTT. It specifies CASRSQGLSDTQHF.

Concerning this clonotype itself: The junction does not match germline at one end; this may be a read error. The chain couples TRBV5-5 to TRBJ1-2; D perhaps matches TRBD1 (5 bases). CDR3 length: 15 residues. Germline V gene sequence: CDR1 SGHKS, CDR2 YYEKEE (reference sequence). The CDR3 bases are TGTGCCAGCACCTTAGGGGCCCGCGACCTCTATGGATACACCTTC. Encoded protein: CASTLGARDLYGYTF.

This clonotype was observed many times. This chain connects TRBV20-1 to TRBJ1-1; no reliable D call. The ends were cut back, 1 base at V and 5 bases at J, with 8 bases in the middle. Germline V gives CDR1 DFQATT, CDR2 SNEGSKA (reference sequence). CDR3 length equals 12 residues. CDR3 nucleotide sequence: TGCAGTGCTAGAGCGATGGTTACTGAAGCTTTCTTT. Its protein product is CSARAMVTEAFF.

This clonotype was observed a few times. This could be a read error, since a much larger clone is one nucleotide away. The J gene is TRBJ2-7, the V gene TRBV20-1, with unresolved D. CDR3 size: 12 residues. Germline assignment: CDR1 DFQATT and CDR2 SNEGSKA (reference sequence). CDR3 nucleotide sequence: TGCAGTGCGCAGATTACTTCCTACAAGCAGTACTTC. This codes for CSAQITSYKQYF.

Of note for this clonotype: This may be a read error: a much more frequent sequence differs by one nucleotide. The chain employs TRBV6-1 and TRBJ2-2; TRBD2 agrees at 8 bases. This CDR3 contains 15 residues. Trimming at V came to 7 bases and at J to 2 bases, leaving 6 bases not matched to a gene. The germline V gene has CDR1 MNHNS and CDR2 SASEGT. This chain's CDR3 is CASIAGLENTGELFF. The CDR3 nucleotides are TGTGCCAGCATAGCGGGGTTGGAAAACACCGGGGAGCTGTTTTTT.

As to this clonotype: This may stem from a read error, because a much larger clone lies one nucleotide away. The conserved closing phenylalanine or tryptophan is absent in this CDR3, likely reflecting a read error. The chain recombines TRBV28 with TRBJ2-2; a weak D match, TRBD1 (6 bases). Trimming took 5 bases from V and 3 from J, leaving 13 bases between them. Per germline, CDR1 MDHEN and CDR2 SYDVKM. The CDR3 runs to 15 residues. The CDR3 sequence is CASSRAGVDTGELFS. The CDR3 region has the DNA TGTGCCAGCAGTAGGGCAGGGGTAGACACCGGGGAGCTGTTTTCT.

Details on this clonotype: At one boundary the junction diverges from the germline segment, which might be a read error. The chain joins TRBV29-1 to TRBJ2-3; D is tentatively TRBD1 or TRBD2 (5 bases each). From germline, CDR1 is SQVTM and CDR2 ANQGSEA. This CDR3 spans 15 amino acids. The CDR3 region has the DNA TGCAGCGTTACCCCCGGGAATGGGGCCACGGATATGCAGTATTTT. This sequence encodes CSVTPGNGATDMQYF.

This clonotype was picked up many times. The chain carries TRBV18 and TRBJ1-4, with D hard to call. Deletions cut 6 bases from V and 5 bases from J, with 22 bases between. There are 17 residues in the CDR3. Germline CDR1 is KGHSH and CDR2 is LQKENI. The CDR3 DNA is TGTGCCAGCTCCCCCTCGCCCGGTGGCGTTTCAAATGAAAAACTGTTTTTT. Amino acids: CASSPSPGGVSNEKLFF.

V gene TRBV6-2 or TRBV6-3 combines with J gene TRBJ2-3; D is ambiguous. The CDR3 totals 16 residues. CDR1 is MNHEY, CDR2 SVGEGT, per germline. The CDR3 region has the DNA TGTGCAAGAAGTCAGAATGAGGTAATGGTGTCGGATAAGAAGTATTTT. Encoded protein: CARSQNEVMVSDKKYF.

As regards this clonotype: One end of the junction varies from germline; a read error may be responsible. The chain joins TRBV6-2 or TRBV6-3 to TRBJ1-1, with D perhaps matching TRBD1 (6 bases). In germline, CDR1 is MNHEY, CDR2 SVGEGT. CDR3 length equals 15 residues. The DNA of the CDR3 is TGTACCAGACTACCTTTTGTGGGACAAAGAAGAGAAGCTTTCTTT. This codes for CTRLPFVGQRREAFF.

On this clonotype: Germline and junction disagree at one end, which may indicate a read error. The V gene is TRBV29-1, the J gene TRBJ2-2, with D perhaps matching TRBD2 (6 bases). Germline V gene sequence: CDR1 SQVTM, CDR2 ANQGSEA. This CDR3 spans 13 amino acids. For the CDR3, the DNA is TGCAGCGGGTGGGCAGTGAACACCGGGGAGGTGTTTTTT. This sequence encodes CSGWAVNTGEVFF.

Concerning this clonotype: A read error may account for a junction end that differs from germline. The chain couples TRBV12-3 or TRBV12-4 to TRBJ2-1, with 10 bases lining up with TRBD2. CDR3 length: 15 amino acids. The CDR3 nucleotides read TGTGTCAGCACCGAGTGGGGAGCGGGAGGGACTGAGCAGTTCTTC. Amino acid sequence: CVSTEWGAGGTEQFF.

Worth noting for this clonotype: A much more abundant neighbour one base away suggests this may be a read error. J is TRBJ2-1 and V is TRBV5-6, with 14 bases matching TRBD2. In germline, CDR1 is SGHDT, CDR2 YYEEEE. This CDR3 region has 18 residues. The CDR3 reads CARSLLSGTSGSLDGQFF. CDR3 nucleotides: TGTGCCAGGAGCTTGCTTTCAGGGACTAGCGGGAGTTTGGATGGGCAGTTCTTC. The whole variable domain, remainder taken from reference TRBV5-6 and TRBJ2-1, is DAGVTQSPTHLIKTRGQQVTLRCSPKSGHDTVSWYQQALGQGPQFIFQYYEEEERQRGNFPDRFSGHQFPNYSSELNVNALLLGDSALYLCARSLLSGTSGSLDGQFFGPGTRLTVL.